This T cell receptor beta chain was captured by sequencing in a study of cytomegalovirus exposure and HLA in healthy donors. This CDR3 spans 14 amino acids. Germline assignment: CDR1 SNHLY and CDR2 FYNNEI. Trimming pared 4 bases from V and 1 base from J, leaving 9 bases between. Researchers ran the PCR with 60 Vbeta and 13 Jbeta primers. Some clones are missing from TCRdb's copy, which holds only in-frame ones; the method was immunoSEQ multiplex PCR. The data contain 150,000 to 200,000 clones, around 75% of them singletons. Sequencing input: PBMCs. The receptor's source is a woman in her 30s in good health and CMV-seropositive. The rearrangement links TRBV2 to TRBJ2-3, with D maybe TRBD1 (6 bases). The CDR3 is CASSGGHGTDTQYF. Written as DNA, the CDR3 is TGTGCCAGCAGTGGGGGACACGGCACAGATACGCAGTATTTT.